This is a list of T cell receptor beta chains from one sample in a study of beta chain features in type 1 diabetes. Some clones are missing from TCRdb's copy, which holds only in-frame ones; the method was immunoSEQ multiplex PCR. The sample holds about 53,000 clones; about three fifths are singletons and the top ten take 0.29%. The sample comprised stem cell memory CD4+ T cells from blood. Receptors originate from a woman between 25 and 40 years old with type 1 diabetes. CDR3s include the opening cysteine and the closing phenylalanine or tryptophan. D genes are given only for firm matches.

>TRBV27|NA|TRBJ2-5
CASSRGPEGTQYF
>TRBV25-1|NA|TRBJ1-2
CASSEYGVIYGYTF
>TRBV2|TRBD2|TRBJ2-1
CASASGLDNEQFF
>TRBV15|NA|TRBJ2-3
CATSRVTSPSGTDTQYF
>TRBV20-1|TRBD2|TRBJ2-1
CSAWDYNEQFF
>TRBV2|TRBD1|TRBJ1-5
CASSERTGAQPQHF
>TRBV9|TRBD2|TRBJ2-1
CASSVAPSGSSYNEQFF
>TRBV13|NA|TRBJ2-7
CASSSRRSGTYEQYF
>TRBV7-8|TRBD1|TRBJ2-1
CASSFDRAYNEQFF
>TRBV5-1|TRBD2|TRBJ2-5
CASSLELAVQETQYF
>TRBV7-3|NA|TRBJ1-1
CASSLTGMGTEAFF
>TRBV10-2|TRBD2|TRBJ2-7
CATTGTSASYEQYF
>TRBV7-3|NA|TRBJ2-1
CASSSDGVPYNEQFF
>TRBV23-1|NA|TRBJ1-5
CASSQSCRVKPQHF
>TRBV5-1|TRBD1|TRBJ2-1
CASSLEDRGFDEQFF
>TRBV18|NA|TRBJ1-1
CASSPVLREGTEAFF
>TRBV2|NA|TRBJ1-2
CASSGNYGYTF
>TRBV10-3|TRBD2|TRBJ2-3
CAISEPSGRTIASDTQYF
>TRBV4-1|NA|TRBJ2-7
CASSQPTEDSLQEQYF
>TRBV7-8|NA|TRBJ1-4
CASSLGRVQGMNEKLFF
>TRBV6-6|NA|TRBJ1-3
CASSYDRSSGNTIYF
>TRBV4-1|TRBD1|TRBJ1-4
CASSQVGGKEKLFF
>TRBV27|NA|TRBJ2-5
CASTHEETQYF
>TRBV15|TRBD1|TRBJ1-2
CATSRIQGDYGYTF
>TRBV6-5|NA|TRBJ1-5
CASGLNRHSNQPQHF
>TRBV19|NA|TRBJ1-5
CASNLQGREQPQHF
>TRBV27|TRBD1|TRBJ1-5
CASRGIRDRDQPQHF
>TRBV5-1|TRBD2|TRBJ2-1
CASSLDRGRAFF
>TRBV11-3|NA|TRBJ1-1
CASSLYGAAAFF
>TRBV9|TRBD1|TRBJ1-1
CASSVVIWDRGQGTEAFF
>TRBV6-6|TRBD2|TRBJ2-7
CASSPPASGRYEQYF
>TRBV28|NA|TRBJ1-3
CASSLTLGQNEFSGNTIYF
>TRBV6-6|TRBD1|TRBJ2-7
CASNPTGNLGEQYF
>TRBV9|TRBD1|TRBJ1-2
CASSVDPGQGSWGYTF
>TRBV25-1|TRBD1|TRBJ1-1
CASSDNHDTGVYTEAFF
>TRBV29-1|TRBD2|TRBJ2-1
CSVGFVSGSGNEQFF
>TRBV6-6|TRBD1|TRBJ1-1
CASSYSGQGLAFF
>TRBV7-2|NA|TRBJ1-1
CASSPRGGHTEAFF
>TRBV2|TRBD1|TRBJ2-1
CASFMDRRSYNEQFF
>TRBV9|NA|TRBJ2-1
CASSQYNEQFF
>TRBV5-6|NA|TRBJ2-5
CASSSPSQETQYF
>TRBV29-1|NA|TRBJ2-1
CSARDRTIDEQFF
>TRBV29-1|NA|TRBJ2-7
CSVGSGADEQYF
>TRBV30|TRBD2|TRBJ2-1
CAWSRLAANNEQFF
>TRBV7-9|NA|TRBJ1-1
CASSLLGHTEAFF
>TRBV13|TRBD2|TRBJ2-5
CASSATSGRLPGETQYF
>TRBV5-1|TRBD1|TRBJ2-3
CASSADRGSTDTQYF
>TRBV28|TRBD1|TRBJ1-4
CASLPGGRGEKLFF
>TRBV25-1|TRBD1|TRBJ2-2
CAIGDRANTGELFF
>TRBV28|NA|TRBJ2-7
CASSLLSYEQYF
>TRBV7-9|NA|TRBJ2-3
CASSPRGGLHTDTQYF
>TRBV2|NA|TRBJ1-1
CASRSRIEEAFF
>TRBV7-9|NA|TRBJ1-3
CASSLQGTGNTIYF